This T cell receptor (beta chain) was captured by sequencing in a study of T-cell reconstitution after alpha-beta-depleted transplantation in children. Overall study findings and caveats: In some patients, recipient T cells and intrathymic progenitors surviving conditioning explained high day-60 diversity. Roughly two months post-transplant, alpha-beta T cells reportedly originated from several hundred graft clones that had expanded.

In this sample, this clonotype turned up many times. No antigen is known for it. The CDR3 is 16 residues long. V shed 0 bases and J shed 2 bases, with 12 bases lying between them. Germline V gives CDR1 SGHVS, CDR2 FQNEAQ. Unique molecular identifiers featured in how the TCRbeta library was prepared. MiXCR was run by TCRdb on the PCR reads, yielding one entry per CDR3 protein. The table records over 450,000 distinct CDR3 sequences, about 10% of them present only once. Sequenced material: PBMCs, taken before TCRalphabeta/CD19-depleted stem cell transplant. The sequence was collected from a child under 10 years old with inherited bone marrow failure, due to receive a stem cell transplant. V gene TRBV7-8 combines with J gene TRBJ2-3; D possibly corresponds to TRBD2 (6 bases). CDR3 region: CASSLALAGPTDTQYF. The CDR3 DNA sequence: TGTGCCAGCAGCTTAGCGCTCGCGGGGCCCACAGATACGCAGTATTTT.